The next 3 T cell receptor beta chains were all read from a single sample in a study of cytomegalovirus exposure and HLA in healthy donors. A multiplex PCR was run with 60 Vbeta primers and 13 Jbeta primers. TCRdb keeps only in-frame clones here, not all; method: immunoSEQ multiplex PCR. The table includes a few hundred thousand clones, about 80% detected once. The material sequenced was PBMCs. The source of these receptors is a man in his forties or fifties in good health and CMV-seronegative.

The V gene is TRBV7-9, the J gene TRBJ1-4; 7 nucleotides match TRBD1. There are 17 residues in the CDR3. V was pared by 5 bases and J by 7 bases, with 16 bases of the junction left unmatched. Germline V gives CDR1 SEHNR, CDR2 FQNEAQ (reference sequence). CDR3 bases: TGTGCCAGCAGCCCCCCGAGACAGGGCGAGGTTGGTGAAAAACTGTTTTTT. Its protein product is CASSPPRQGEVGEKLFF.

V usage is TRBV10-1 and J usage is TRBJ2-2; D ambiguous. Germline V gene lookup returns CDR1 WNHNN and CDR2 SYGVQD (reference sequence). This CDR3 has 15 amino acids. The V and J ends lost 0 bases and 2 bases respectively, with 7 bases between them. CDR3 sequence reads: CASSESGANTGELFF. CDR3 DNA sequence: TGCGCCAGCAGTGAGTCCGGAGCTAACACCGGGGAGCTGTTTTTT.

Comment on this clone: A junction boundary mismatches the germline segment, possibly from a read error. CDR3 loop: CSSSLSGVLREQYF. Here the CDR3 DNA reads TGTTCCAGCAGCTTATCGGGGGTACTACGGGAGCAGTACTTC. The chain recombines TRBV7-9 with TRBJ2-7; tentative D call: TRBD2 (6 bases). The CDR3 is made up of 14 amino acids. Germline assignment: CDR1 SEHNR and CDR2 FQNEAQ (reference sequence). Full variable domain (remainder filled in from reference TRBV7-9 and TRBJ2-7): DTGVSQNPRHKITKRGQNVTFRCDPISEHNRLYWYRQTLGQGPEFLTYFQNEAQLEKSRLLSDRFSAERPKGSFSTLEIQRTEQGDSAMYLCSSSLSGVLREQYFGPGTRLTVT.